These T cell receptor beta chains were read from a single sample in a study of shared clonotypes between healthy human individuals. Profiled with immunoSEQ multiplex PCR; TCRdb holds only in-frame clones, not every one. Of 100,000 or so clones in the sample, roughly 50% were seen once. The sample comprised PBMCs. These receptors were obtained from a woman aged 40 to 50 in good health. Some clones in this sample may be carry-over from other donors' samples. Each CDR3 is given with its conserved first and last residue. D genes are given only for firm matches. Only part of the rows carry a size: once, few, many, or a class if the clone is expanded.

j_call d_call clone_size v_call cdr3_nt cdr3_aa
TRBJ1-2 TRBD1 . TRBV6-1 TGTGCCAGCAGTGAAGGGGACAGTTCCTATGGCTACACCTTC CASSEGDSSYGYTF
TRBJ2-5 . once TRBV6-1 TGTGCCAGCAGTGAAGCCCTCCCGGGGAGGGGGGAAAAGACCCAGTACTTC CASSEALPGRGEKTQYF
TRBJ2-7 . . TRBV5-1 TGCGCCAGCAGCGTCCCGGGTAGATACGAGCAGTACTTC CASSVPGRYEQYF
TRBJ2-3 TRBD2 . TRBV18 TGTGCCAGCTCACCCGAGGCTAGCGGCAGCACAGATACGCAGTATTTT CASSPEASGSTDTQYF
TRBJ1-5 . . TRBV30 TGTGCCTGGGAAAAGGGGAGGGGTCAGCCCCAGCATTTT CAWEKGRGQPQHF
TRBJ2-1 . . TRBV5-4 TGTGCCAGCAGCTCAAAACGGTACAATGAGCAGTTCTTC CASSSKRYNEQFF
TRBJ1-2 TRBD1 many TRBV7-2 TGTGCCAGCAGCTTGGACAGGTACTATGGCTACACCTTC CASSLDRYYGYTF
TRBJ2-7 . . TRBV5-1 TGCGCCAGCAGGGTTGGGGGCGCGTACGAGCAGTACTTC CASRVGGAYEQYF
TRBJ2-7 TRBD2 . TRBV7-9 TGTGCCAGCAGCCAGAGCGGGAGCCCCTCCTACGAGCAGTACTTC CASSQSGSPSYEQYF
TRBJ2-1 . once TRBV7-9 TGTGCCAGCAGCCCGCAATTTGATACTAGGAGGAATGAGCAGTTCTTC CASSPQFDTRRNEQFF
TRBJ2-7 TRBD2 . TRBV28 TGTGCCAGCAGTTTGACTAGCGGGAGTATCCACGAGCAGTACTTC CASSLTSGSIHEQYF
TRBJ1-1 . . TRBV30 TGTGCCTGGAGTCCGGGACCTCCGAACACTGAAGCTTTCTTT CAWSPGPPNTEAFF
TRBJ1-1 . many TRBV6-5 TGTGCCAGCAGGCAAGGGGGCACTGAAGCTTTCTTT CASRQGGTEAFF
TRBJ1-2 . many TRBV2 TGTGCCAGCACTTACGAGGGGCCTGGCTATGGCTACACCTTC CASTYEGPGYGYTF
TRBJ2-6 . . TRBV6-4 TGTGCCAGCAGTGACTCCGGCAGGGGCGACGGGGCCAACGTCCTGACTTTC CASSDSGRGDGANVLTF
TRBJ1-1 . . TRBV10-2 TGCGCCAGCAGAAAGACGACAGACCAAGAAGCTTTCTTT CASRKTTDQEAFF
TRBJ2-5 . . TRBV2 TGTGCCAGCAGTGAACCGAAGGGACGGCGGACCCAGTACTTC CASSEPKGRRTQYF
TRBJ2-1 . . TRBV15 TGTGCCACCAGCAGCCTCAACAATGAGCAGTTCTTC CATSSLNNEQFF
TRBJ2-7 . . TRBV10-3 TGTGCCACCTTCGGGGGCGGGTACTCCTACGAGCAGTACTTC CATFGGGYSYEQYF
TRBJ2-7 TRBD1 . TRBV30 TGTGCCTGGAGTGAGGGGACAGGGAGTTACGAGCAGTACTTC CAWSEGTGSYEQYF
TRBJ2-2 . many TRBV6-5 TGTGCCAGCAGTTACTCGACGGTGAACACCGGGGAGCTGTTTTTT CASSYSTVNTGELFF
TRBJ2-2 . . TRBV27 TGTGCCAGCAGGGAGTGGAACACCGGGGAGCTGTTTTTT CASREWNTGELFF
TRBJ2-7 . . TRBV28 TGTGCCAGCAGTTTAAGGTCGGACTTCTGGGGCTCCTACGAGCAGTACTTC CASSLRSDFWGSYEQYF
TRBJ2-1 . few TRBV11-2 TGTGCACAACGTTTCGGGAACAATGAGCAGTTCTTC CAQRFGNNEQFF
TRBJ1-5 TRBD1 . TRBV6-4 TGTGCCAGCAGTACGGGACAGGGTTATCAGCCCCAGCATTTT CASSTGQGYQPQHF
TRBJ1-5 . . TRBV5-1 TGCGCCAGCAGCTTGGGGCAAAGCCCAAATCAGCCCCAGCATTTT CASSLGQSPNQPQHF
TRBJ1-4 . . TRBV25-1 TGTGCCAGCAGTCCCCGGGGGGGAGGGAACGATGAAAAACTGTTTTTT CASSPRGGGNDEKLFF
TRBJ2-1 TRBD2 . TRBV4-1 TGCGCCAGCAGCCACGTCCTGGCTAGCGGGGGTGAGCAGTTCTTC CASSHVLASGGEQFF
TRBJ1-2 TRBD1 . TRBV28 TGTGCCAGCAGGGAACCGGGACAGGGGGTAAGAGACTATGGCTACACCTTC CASREPGQGVRDYGYTF
TRBJ2-7 . . TRBV7-9 TGTGCCAGCAGCTTAACTCAGAGCTCCTATGAGCAGTACTTC CASSLTQSSYEQYF